A selection of T cell receptor beta chains follows, all from one sample in a study of blood T cell repertoires in COVID-19. Profiled with immunoSEQ multiplex PCR; TCRdb holds only in-frame clones, not every one. The table shows approximately 80,000 clones, with about 78% occurring only once. Material: peripheral blood. The receptors stem from a human donor in a cohort sampled during active COVID-19. CDR3s include the opening cysteine and the closing phenylalanine or tryptophan. The D gene is left open where the match is weak. Size is omitted from some rows. Given values are once, few, many or a class for expanded clones.

TRBJ1-4	.	TRBV2	.	TGTGCCAGCAGTCCGGTCGCCACTAATGAAAAACTGTTTTTT	CASSPVATNEKLFF
TRBJ1-2	TRBD1	TRBV4-3	.	TGCGCCAGCAGCCACCGGACAGGGAGGAACTATGGCTACACCTTC	CASSHRTGRNYGYTF
TRBJ1-2	TRBD1	TRBV24-1	.	TGTGCCACCAGTGAGTGGGACAGGGCTGGCTACACCTTC	CATSEWDRAGYTF
TRBJ1-2	.	TRBV5-6	.	TGTGCCAGCAGCCCCCCGGGGGGTTGGCCTGATGGCTACACCTTC	CASSPPGGWPDGYTF
TRBJ2-3	TRBD2	TRBV7-6	.	TGTGCCAGCAGCTTAGCGCTAACTAGCGGGGGGCTAGATACGCAGTATTTT	CASSLALTSGGLDTQYF
TRBJ1-4	.	TRBV6-1	.	TGTGCCAGCAGTGAAGAGGTTGGTGGACTTAATGAAAAACTGTTTTTT	CASSEEVGGLNEKLFF
TRBJ2-1	.	TRBV11-3	few	TGTGCCAGCAGCCAGCGGGAGCAGGGGGGGGATGAGCAGTTCTTC	CASSQREQGGDEQFF
TRBJ2-7	.	TRBV6-5	.	TGTGCCAGCAGGATTGGGACTGCTGGCTCCTCCGAGCAGTACTTC	CASRIGTAGSSEQYF
TRBJ2-1	.	TRBV7-2	.	TGTGCCAGCAAAGAGGGGGTAGGGTACAATGAGCAGTTCTTC	CASKEGVGYNEQFF
TRBJ1-6	.	TRBV6-5	.	TGTGCCAGCAGTTACGACTGGGGGGATTCACCCCTCCACTTT	CASSYDWGDSPLHF
TRBJ2-1	.	TRBV5-6	.	TGTGCCAGCAGCTTAGATAAGCAAGCGGGCCCGGATGAGCAGTTCTTC	CASSLDKQAGPDEQFF
TRBJ2-3	TRBD1	TRBV10-3	.	TGTGCCATCAGTGAGTCGGGGACAGCTAGCACAGATACGCAGTATTTT	CAISESGTASTDTQYF
TRBJ1-1	TRBD1	TRBV13	.	TGTGCCAGCAGCATAAGAGACAGGGGGAGCACTGAAGCTTTCTTT	CASSIRDRGSTEAFF
TRBJ2-5	TRBD2	TRBV2	.	TGTGCCATCGGGACTAGCGGGACCCAAGAGACCCAGTACTTC	CAIGTSGTQETQYF
TRBJ2-3	TRBD2	TRBV30	.	TGTGCCTGGAGCAGGACTAGCGGGAGTGATACGCAGTATTTT	CAWSRTSGSDTQYF
TRBJ2-3	.	TRBV5-1	.	TGCGCCAGCAGCTGGGGGGATTCAAACACAGATACGCAGTATTTT	CASSWGDSNTDTQYF
TRBJ1-5	.	TRBV3-1/TRBV3-2	few	TGTGCCAGCGGACAGTTAAATCAGCCCCAGCATTTT	CASGQLNQPQHF
TRBJ2-4	TRBD2	TRBV11-2	once	TGTGCCAGCACCCTAGGGGCGGGGGGGGCCAAAAACATTCAGTACTTC	CASTLGAGGAKNIQYF
TRBJ1-5	.	TRBV27	few	TGTGCCAGCAGTTTATCCCTTAGCAATCAGCCCCAGCATTTT	CASSLSLSNQPQHF
TRBJ2-5	.	TRBV3-1/TRBV3-2	.	TGTGCCAGCAGCCCCGGCAGGGCCGAGACCCAGTACTTC	CASSPGRAETQYF